This T cell receptor beta chain appears in the sequencing data of a study of T cell responses to AZD1222 COVID-19 vaccine (dated by TCRdb to about 2021). Some background on the complete study: AZD1222 recipients with second doses at about 4 weeks or about 12 weeks were pooled, because spike-specific TCR depth and breadth did not differ between schedules. A total of around 240 trial participants underwent TCR sequencing, of whom more than 200 had received two doses of AZD1222 and approximately 26 had received two doses of the MenACWY control vaccine. Trial participants were enrolled by age into subgroups of 18-55, 56-69 and 70-plus years, and around 150, 29 and 61 TCR-sequenced participants, respectively, were included in these subgroups. The full study reports these points: Participants were mostly white British, with more females than males. The authors suggested clonal diversity may have been underestimated. The vaccine-associated CD4 TCRs covered the entire spike protein, and the dominant responses fell in regions 160-218 and 743-854. Conclusions about previously exposed vaccinees are limited, since just six or seven AZD1222 recipients were seropositive for SARS-CoV-2 at baseline. Because no day 14 peak-response samples were available, the repertoires could be characterized only after the peak T cell response. Reportedly, almost half of the unique spike-specific TCRs recognized epitopes lying outside the regions that are mutated in the B.1.351 and B.1.1.7 variants. After two AZD1222 doses, spike-specific TCR breadth and depth were significantly higher than at day 0 and than in MenACWY recipients. The 56-69-year group was small, and its depth increase did not reach significance, likely because of low power.

Read against the paper, the sample's time point label means: baseline before first vaccination. Vaccinee samples were obtained from the UK trials COV001 and COV002, which included a single-blind randomized controlled phase 2/3 trial of AZD1222 (ChAdOx1 nCoV-19) in healthy adults. Trial participant PBMC samples were collected at day 0 and day 28 after the second dose for TCRbeta chain sequencing. The CDR3 sequence holds 15 residues, the cysteine and phenylalanine included. Only CDR3 DNA remains: 45 bases, in frame from the first base. V ends up 5 bases short and J 1 base short, with an unmatched junction base count of 6. From a lookup of the germline V gene, CDR1 and CDR2 are MNHEY and SVGAGI. The CDR3 regions of human TCRbeta chains were analyzed by immunosequencing. From the authors' description of their analysis: TCRs in the repertoires were compared against a reference library of SARS-CoV-2-specific TCRs that had been generated with the MIRA antigen-specificity platform. Breadth meant the fraction of unique TCRs that were SARS-CoV-2-associated, whereas depth meant the fraction of total T cells that were SARS-CoV-2-associated. Using the MIRA data, each spike-specific TCR was mapped to the spike region that the TCR reacts to and placed in a CD4 or CD8 class. Log10-transformed breadth and depth values were compared by one-way ANOVA with Sidak's multiple comparisons tests. TCRdb holds this immuneACCESS table with in-frame rearrangements only. Some clones are missing; in checked studies, unresolved V genes explain under half, and the rest has no known cause. V and J calls and clone size are copied from that table; D and trimming were computed from the DNA. For this sample there are about 100,000 clones; around 94% appear just once. Under 2.5% of the sample is held by the ten biggest clonotypes.

Remarks on this clone: What antigen it recognizes has not been identified. Per-base quality was not reported, and no clone a single base away is much larger than it.

The sequence came from an adult in good health. The material was peripheral blood, obtained on day 0 of AZD1222 vaccination. Rearrangement joined TRBV6-5 to TRBJ2-5, with 8 bases matching TRBD2. The CDR3: CASSMVAGFQETQYF. The DNA is as follows: TGTGCCAGCAGTATGGTAGCGGGGTTCCAAGAGACCCAGTACTTC.